This T cell receptor beta chain came from a study of tumor-infiltrating lymphocytes in primary liver carcinoma. Overall study context: Sequencing of the samples generated roughly 3.65 to 7.13 million productive TCRbeta reads, with similar yields across tissue types. Whole-study findings and limits: All five tumor regions shared only about 7-25% of top clones. Tumor region pairs outstripped tumor-adjacent and tumor-blood pairs in overlap.

TCR beta cDNA was reverse-transcribed from roughly 0.45 ug of total RNA. The reaction used a constant-region primer and ProtoScript II reverse transcriptase. Amplification in three nested multiplex PCR rounds with slightly modified ARM-PCR gave rise to TCR beta libraries. The study ran its first two PCR rounds for nine to ten cycles each, using TRBV1-TRBV30 forward primers and a C-beta reverse primer. TCRdb re-analysed the multiplex PCR reads in MiXCR, keeping a single row per CDR3 protein. Here the sample spans approximately 73,000 distinct CDR3 sequences, 65% to 75% being singletons. The CDR3 runs 14 residues. Looked up from germline, CDR1 is SGHNT and CDR2 is YYREEE (reference sequence). With respect to this clonotype: Antigen: not known. Its ends do not fully match the called genes, so a read error is possible.

Co-extracted RNA and DNA came from roughly 21-30 mg of unsorted bulk tissue. Patients underwent surgical resection for primary liver carcinoma. The J gene is TRBJ2-7, the V gene TRBV5-4; maybe TRBD2 (6 bases). Sequencing used liver tumor tissue from sampling region 4. Specified subset: tumor region T4, right-lateral pole. This receptor was obtained from a woman aged 55-69 years with primary liver carcinoma and hepatitis B virus infection. CDR3 region: CASSFAGTFYGQYF. The DNA of the CDR3 is TGTGCCAGCAGTTTCGCCGGGACTTTCTACGGGCAGTACTTC.